This TCR beta chain was identified during a study of shared clonotypes between healthy human individuals. This clone was counted between two and nine times. The length of the CDR3 is 14 residues. Trimming stripped 6 bases from V and 5 bases from J, with 16 bases between. TCRdb's table, derived via immunoSEQ multiplex PCR, lists solely in-frame clones and lacks some. The repertoire holds 550,000 to 700,000 clones, with about 80% as singletons. The receptor was derived from a woman aged 25 to 39 in good health. Sequenced sample: memory CD4+ T cells sorted from blood. Subset described: CD45RA-negative fraction. V and J are TRBV6-7 and TRBJ2-5; D unresolved. TRBV6-7 is filed as an ORF, its function uncertain. Here the CDR3 DNA reads TGTGCCAGCAGCCAACGACGGAGAAGGGAGACCCAGTACTTC. This codes for CASSQRRRRETQYF.